Listed below are T cell receptor beta chains from one sample, sequenced in a study of Graves' ophthalmopathy and Graves' hyperthyroidism. Via MiXCR, TCRdb re-called the multiplex PCR reads, giving one row per CDR3 protein. This table holds a few hundred thousand distinct CDR3 sequences, roughly 20% found once. The sequencing sample was made of peripheral blood. These receptors were collected from a woman between 18 and 29 years old with stable Graves' hyperthyroidism. The CDR3 runs from the conserved cysteine through the conserved F or W. The D gene is left open where the match is weak. Some rows have no size entry. The others give once, few or many, or a class for an expanded clone.

J | V | D | size | CDR3 | DNA
TRBJ1-1 | TRBV20-1 | NA | many | CSAKLRQAAEAFF | TGCAGTGCCAAACTCCGGCAGGCCGCTGAAGCTTTCTTT
TRBJ2-7 | TRBV11-2 | TRBD2 | many | CASSLGGTSGPRGQYF | TGTGCCAGCAGCTTAGGCGGGACTAGCGGCCCTCGGGGGCAGTACTTC
TRBJ2-2 | TRBV24-1 | NA | many | CATSVSRSTGELFF | TGTGCCACCAGTGTGAGCCGCAGCACCGGGGAGCTGTTTTTT
TRBJ1-2 | TRBV10-3 | TRBD1 | once | CAISGGQSYGYTF | TGTGCCATCAGCGGGGGACAGAGCTATGGCTACACCTTC
TRBJ1-1 | TRBV6-2/TRBV6-3 | TRBD1 | many | CADLRDRSNTEAFF | TGTGCCGACCTCCGGGACAGGTCGAACACTGAAGCTTTCTTT
TRBJ1-5 | TRBV18 | NA | NA | CASSPREDQPQHF | TGTGCCAGCTCACCAAGGGAGGATCAGCCCCAGCATTTT
TRBJ2-7 | TRBV11-2 | NA | many | CASSLVTGSIYEQYF | TGTGCCAGCAGCTTAGTCACGGGGAGTATTTACGAGCAGTACTTC
TRBJ2-7 | TRBV20-1 | TRBD1 | many | CSASDEGTGGYEQYF | TGCAGTGCTAGTGACGAGGGGACAGGGGGCTACGAGCAGTACTTC
TRBJ2-2 | TRBV7-9 | NA | many | CASRQNLYTGELFF | TGTGCCAGCAGACAGAACCTATACACCGGGGAGCTGTTTTTT
TRBJ2-4 | TRBV12-3/TRBV12-4 | TRBD2 | few | CASSRGGNIKYF | TGTGCCAGCAGCCGCGGGGGAAACATTAAGTACTTC
TRBJ1-2 | TRBV5-8 | NA | many | CASSFRLLTNYGYTF | TGTGCCAGCAGTTTCCGACTATTGACTAACTATGGCTACACCTTC
TRBJ2-7 | TRBV2 | NA | many | CASLIETKDVTYEQYF | TGTGCCAGCCTTATAGAAACGAAAGACGTTACCTACGAGCAGTACTTC
TRBJ2-7 | TRBV30 | NA | few | CAWSVLGLNYEQYF | TGTGCCTGGAGTGTATTAGGCTTAAACTACGAGCAGTACTTC
TRBJ1-5 | TRBV25-1 | NA | many | CASSPLGAGNQPQHF | TGTGCCAGCAGTCCCTTGGGGGCGGGAAATCAGCCCCAGCATTTT
TRBJ1-1 | TRBV5-1 | TRBD1 | many | CASSPPGQGHSNTEAFF | TGCGCCAGCAGCCCGCCGGGACAGGGCCACTCAAACACTGAAGCTTTCTTT
TRBJ2-7 | TRBV12-3/TRBV12-4 | NA | NA | CATLPVSYEQYF | TGTGCCACCCTTCCCGTGTCCTACGAGCAGTACTTC
TRBJ2-2 | TRBV6-5 | NA | many | CASSYFRGTIPGELFF | TGTGCCAGCAGTTACTTCAGGGGTACAATCCCCGGGGAGCTGTTTTTT